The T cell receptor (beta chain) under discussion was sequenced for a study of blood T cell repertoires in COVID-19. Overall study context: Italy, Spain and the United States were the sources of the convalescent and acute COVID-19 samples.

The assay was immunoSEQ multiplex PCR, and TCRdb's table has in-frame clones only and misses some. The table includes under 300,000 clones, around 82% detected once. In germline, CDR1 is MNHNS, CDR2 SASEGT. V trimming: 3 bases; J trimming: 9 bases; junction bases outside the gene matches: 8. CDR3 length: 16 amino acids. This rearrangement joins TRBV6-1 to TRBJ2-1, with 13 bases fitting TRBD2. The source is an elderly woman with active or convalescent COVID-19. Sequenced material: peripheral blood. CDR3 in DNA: TGTGCCAGCAGTGAGTGGACTAGCGGGAGTATGGGTGAGCAGTTCTTC. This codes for CASSEWTSGSMGEQFF.